This entry concerns a single TCR beta chain. Its antigen remains unknown. Locally advanced or metastatic urothelial carcinoma affected the patients. This sample is drawn from a study of PD-L1 blockade in urothelial cancer. Looking at the study overall: Males with urothelial cancer arising in the bladder constituted about 85% of the roughly 30 patients. Across blood samples, T cells had a median count of 141,255.

The germline gives CDR1 KGHSH, CDR2 LQKENI. The CDR3 loop spans 16 amino acids. The V segment lost 8 bases and the J segment 2 bases; nucleotides outside the gene matches: 14. Study observations and caveats: Tumor-linked clones in blood grew more by 3 weeks in durable-benefit patients.

The protocol was immunoSEQ multiplex PCR, while the TCRdb copy is restricted to in-frame clones and leaves out a portion. The sample carries about 100,000 clones, 90% to 95% recorded once. The V call is TRBV18, the J call TRBJ1-1, with 7 bases that match TRBD1. The sequence was obtained from a woman aged 80 or over with urothelial cancer. Sequenced material: PBMCs, taken around atezolizumab (anti-PD-L1) treatment. The CDR3 sequence: CASLREGAVTNTEAFF. CDR3 coding DNA: TGTGCCAGCCTCCGAGAGGGGGCTGTTACCAACACTGAAGCTTTCTTT.